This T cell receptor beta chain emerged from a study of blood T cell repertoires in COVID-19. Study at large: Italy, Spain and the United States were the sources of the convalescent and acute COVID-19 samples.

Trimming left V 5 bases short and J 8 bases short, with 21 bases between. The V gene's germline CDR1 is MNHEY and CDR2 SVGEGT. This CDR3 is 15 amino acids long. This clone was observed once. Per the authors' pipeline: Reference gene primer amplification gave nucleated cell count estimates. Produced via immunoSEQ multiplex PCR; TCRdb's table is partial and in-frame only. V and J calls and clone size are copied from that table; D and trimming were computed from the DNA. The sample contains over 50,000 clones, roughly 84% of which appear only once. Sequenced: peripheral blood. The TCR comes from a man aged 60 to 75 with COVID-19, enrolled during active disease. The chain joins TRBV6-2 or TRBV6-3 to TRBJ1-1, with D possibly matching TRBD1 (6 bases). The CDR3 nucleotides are TGTGCCAGCAGTGCCCACCGGGACATCCCCACCGAAGCTTTCTTT. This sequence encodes CASSAHRDIPTEAFF.